This TCR beta chain was identified during a study of technical replicates of blood from several donors (dated by TCRdb to about 2017). To prepare the library, the immunoSEQ multiplex PCR assay was applied. The clones in this table, taken by TCRdb from immuneACCESS, are in-frame only. Not every clone is retained; where verified, under half of the shortfall comes from an unresolved V gene, and the cause of the rest is unknown. The sample includes 75,000 to 90,000 clones, with 90% to 95% observed a single time. The ten largest make up under 0.3% of the sample. In the germline V gene, CDR1 corresponds to MNHEY and CDR2 to SVGAGI. V is pared back by 7 bases and J by 3 bases, with 13 bases lying between the germline termini. Taken from cysteine to phenylalanine, the CDR3 has 13 residues. The kept DNA is CDR3 alone, 39 bases in frame from the first base. Regarding this clone: The target of this receptor is not known. Base qualities are not provided; no much larger clone lies one nucleotide away.

The V and J segments used are TRBV6-5 and TRBJ2-7, and perhaps TRBD1 as D gene, on 6 matching bases. Sequenced material: T cells isolated from PBMCs. The clonotype originates from a human donor in good health. The CDR3 corresponds to CASNRDTGYEQYF. The DNA is TGTGCCAGCAACCGGGACACTGGCTACGAGCAGTACTTC.